This T cell receptor beta chain was profiled in a study of TIL therapy for anti-PD-1-resistant metastatic lung cancer. With V trimmed by 0 bases and J by 0 bases, 5 bases remained unmatched. The CDR3 has 16 amino acids. Germline loops: CDR1 SGHNT, CDR2 YYREEE (reference sequence). This was the immunoSEQ v3 assay. The repertoire was sequenced with immunoSEQ multiplex PCR; TCRdb's copy has only in-frame clones and lacks some. Seen here are around 20,000 clones, about four fifths observed once, and the top ten hold around 6.8%. The sample's time point: pre-treatment sample, taken before nivolumab and TIL therapy.

This TCR was sampled from a person between 25 and 80 years old with non-small cell lung cancer. The J gene is TRBJ1-1, the V gene TRBV5-4, with 7 nucleotides matching TRBD1. The specimen comprised blood, sampled at baseline. CDR3 region: CASSLAPTGLNTEAFF. The CDR3 bases are TGTGCCAGCAGCTTGGCACCGACAGGGTTGAACACTGAAGCTTTCTTT.